A selection of T cell receptor beta chains follows, all from one sample in a study of response to subunit inactivated influenza vaccine. In TCRdb, the RT-PCR reads were re-called with MiXCR into one record per CDR3 protein. The table includes 500,000 to 550,000 distinct CDR3 sequences, under 30% detected once. Another study also made use of these data, one on T cells expressing NK-cell markers.

Here the sequenced sample was CD4+ T cells sorted from PBMCs, taken approximately 13 days after vaccination. The receptor source for this set is a middle-aged man who received an inactivated influenza vaccine. CDR3s include the opening cysteine and the closing phenylalanine or tryptophan. The D gene is left open where the match is weak. Clone size appears in some rows only: once, few, many, or a class for an expanded clone.

abundance	v_gene	j_gene	d_gene	CDR3aa	CDR3nt
NA	TRBV15	TRBJ1-6	TRBD1	CATSRRQGRGNLPNSPLHF	TGTGCCACCAGCAGAAGACAGGGAAGGGGTAATTTGCCGAATTCACCCCTCCACTTT
few	TRBV15	TRBJ2-1	TRBD2	CATSERPLREGTSGLFF	TGTGCCACCAGCGAGAGACCCTTGCGGGAGGGTACATCGGGATTATTCTTC
few	TRBV3-1	TRBJ2-1	TRBD1	CASSHQDRGFYNEQFF	TGTGCCAGCAGCCACCAAGACAGGGGATTCTACAATGAGCAGTTCTTC
few	TRBV5-1	TRBJ2-5	TRBD1	CASRPDPGQGETQYF	TGCGCCAGCAGACCCGACCCGGGACAGGGAGAGACCCAGTACTTC
few	TRBV5-1	TRBJ2-7	TRBD1	CASSSEDRGRNEQYF	TGCGCCAGCAGCTCCGAGGACAGGGGTAGAAACGAGCAGTACTTC
few	TRBV28	TRBJ1-5	NA	CASRNGGSNQPQHF	TGTGCCAGCAGGAACGGGGGTAGCAATCAGCCCCAGCATTTT
few	TRBV2	TRBJ2-1	NA	CASKDLNSYNEQFF	TGTGCCAGCAAAGATCTTAACTCCTACAATGAGCAGTTCTTC
NA	TRBV14	TRBJ2-3	NA	CASSQVWGTVADTQYF	TGTGCCAGCAGCCAAGTCTGGGGGACGGTTGCGGATACGCAGTATTTT
many	TRBV7-6	TRBJ2-6	TRBD1	CASSLTTGAPSGANVLTF	TGTGCCAGCAGCTTAACGACAGGGGCCCCATCTGGGGCCAACGTCCTGACTTTC
NA	TRBV6-5	TRBJ1-2	NA	CASSYSAPPDYGYTF	TGTGCCAGCAGTTACTCGGCTCCCCCGGACTATGGCTACACCTTC
few	TRBV6-5	TRBJ1-6	TRBD1	CASSYAWTGESPLHF	TGTGCCAGCAGTTACGCTTGGACAGGGGAATCACCCCTCCACTTT
NA	TRBV20-1	TRBJ1-2	TRBD1	CSARDTDRYYGYTF	TGCAGTGCTAGAGATACGGACAGGTACTATGGCTACACCTTC
NA	TRBV4-1	TRBJ2-7	TRBD2	CASSRDRRENSYEQYF	TGCGCCAGCAGCCGAGATCGGCGGGAGAACTCCTACGAGCAGTACTTC
NA	TRBV7-9	TRBJ2-2	TRBD1	CASSLTGGAPGELFF	TGTGCCAGCAGCTTAACAGGGGGCGCCCCCGGGGAGCTGTTTTTT
few	TRBV11-2	TRBJ2-1	TRBD2	CASSSPGLAVWDEQFF	TGTGCCAGCAGCTCCCCGGGACTAGCGGTCTGGGATGAGCAGTTCTTC
NA	TRBV7-2	TRBJ2-1	NA	CASSAFGGNEQFF	TGTGCCAGCAGCGCTTTCGGAGGAAATGAGCAGTTCTTC
NA	TRBV12-3/TRBV12-4	TRBJ1-5	NA	CASSFGGFNQPQHF	TGTGCCAGCAGTTTTGGCGGATTCAATCAGCCCCAGCATTTT
NA	TRBV10-2	TRBJ1-2	TRBD1	CASRLDRTNYGYTF	TGCGCCAGCAGACTGGACAGGACTAACTATGGCTACACCTTC
many	TRBV11-2	TRBJ2-7	NA	CASSDFDEQYF	TGTGCCAGCAGCGACTTTGACGAGCAGTACTTC
NA	TRBV27	TRBJ2-1	TRBD2	CASKRLAGGYNEQFF	TGTGCCAGCAAAAGACTAGCGGGAGGCTACAATGAGCAGTTCTTC
few	TRBV20-1	TRBJ2-1	TRBD2	CSASSPLAGGYNEQFF	TGCAGTGCTTCGTCCCCTCTAGCGGGAGGTTACAATGAGCAGTTCTTC
few	TRBV11-2	TRBJ2-1	NA	CASSLTVGVNEQFF	TGTGCCAGCAGCTTAACGGTCGGAGTGAATGAGCAGTTCTTC
NA	TRBV4-3	TRBJ2-5	NA	CASSQVNFPPAQYF	TGCGCCAGCAGCCAAGTTAACTTCCCCCCAGCCCAGTACTTC